The present entry profiles one TCR beta chain with its context. No antigen is known for it. These data originate in a study of CD8 T cells in ankylosing spondylitis. Notes on the study in general: Prior work had noted some motif variants in reactive arthritis blood and synovial fluid. Apparently characteristic of ankylosing spondylitis blood was a TCR beta motif (under ten highly homologous variants).

TCRdb called the 5' RACE reads again in MiXCR, with one record for every CDR3 protein. The table records approximately 400,000 distinct CDR3 sequences, roughly 26% of them present only once. The CDR3 sequence is 16 residues long. Trimming cost V 0 bases and J 7 bases; bases outside gene matches: 10. The receptor was derived from a male donor with ankylosing spondylitis. Sequenced input: blood, either unsorted or a sorted T cell fraction (not recorded which). The chain combines TRBV12-3 or TRBV12-4 with TRBJ1-2; TRBD1 aligns across 8 bases. This chain's CDR3 is CASSLALGTGGRGYTF. For the CDR3, the DNA is TGTGCCAGCAGTTTAGCGCTGGGTACAGGGGGTCGTGGCTACACCTTC.